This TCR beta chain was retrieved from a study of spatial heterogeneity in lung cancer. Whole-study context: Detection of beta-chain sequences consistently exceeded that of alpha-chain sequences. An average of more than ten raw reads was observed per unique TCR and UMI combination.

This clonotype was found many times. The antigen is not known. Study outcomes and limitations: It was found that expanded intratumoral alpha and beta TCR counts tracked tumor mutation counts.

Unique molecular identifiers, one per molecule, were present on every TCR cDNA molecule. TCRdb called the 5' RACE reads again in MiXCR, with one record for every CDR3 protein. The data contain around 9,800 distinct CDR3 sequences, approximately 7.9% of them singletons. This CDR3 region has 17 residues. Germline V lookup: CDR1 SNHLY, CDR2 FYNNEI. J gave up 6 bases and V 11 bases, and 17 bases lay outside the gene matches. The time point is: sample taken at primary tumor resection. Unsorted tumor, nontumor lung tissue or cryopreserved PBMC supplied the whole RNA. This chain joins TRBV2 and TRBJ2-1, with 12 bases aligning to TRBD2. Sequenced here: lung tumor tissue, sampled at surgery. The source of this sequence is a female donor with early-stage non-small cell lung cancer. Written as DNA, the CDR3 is TGTGCCTCCCTCGGGACTAGCGGGTCCATCCCCCTCAATGAGCAGTTCTTC. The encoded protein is CASLGTSGSIPLNEQFF.